The text below deals with one T cell receptor beta chain. This clone turned up a few times. No antigen is known for it. The record has no base qualities; no much larger clone is one base away. This sample is drawn from a study of cytomegalovirus exposure and HLA in healthy donors (dated by TCRdb to 2015 to 2018). With respect to the entire study: An earlier analysis of 587 of the donors reported 276 Gb of sequence data and 117 million unique TCR beta sequences obtained from 180 million or so T cells. An early release covering 500 to 750 HLA-typed donors comprised 250 to 350 gigabases of sequencing data and some 79 million unique TCR sequences. The genetic ancestry cluster associated with self-reported Caucasian donors included roughly 84% of the 398 genotyped donors. The study was designed to test whether signatures of past pathogen exposure could be identified by cataloging public T cell receptors. The T cell repertoires of 666 subjects were profiled by immunosequencing and related to cytomegalovirus serostatus. In addition to the first cohort of roughly 670 subjects, a separate validation cohort of approximately 120 different subjects was used. The study combined high-throughput TCR immunosequencing, statistical association of individual TCRs with disease status, and machine learning to predict cytomegalovirus infection status. To study patterns of TCR occurrence, a later analysis re-analyzed previously published TCR beta repertoires from just over 650 donors and added high-resolution HLA genotyping. Rather than drawing on any new phenotypic data, the later analysis identified candidate immune exposures from TCR beta sequences and the way those sequences occurred across donors. An earlier analysis of approximately 640 of the donors applied high-throughput TCR beta sequencing to assess whether each TCR beta V gene segment acted as functional or pseudogenic. Donor age, sex, ethnicity and CMV serostatus were compiled alongside the repertoire data. A later genetic analysis used genome-wide SNP genotypes for about 55% of the 666 donors, treating that subset as a discovery cohort. Every repertoire in the discovery cohort had been generated on one and the same sequencing platform. Both class I and class II loci were covered by HLA typing, at four-digit resolution. The number of donors typed differed by locus, with 629-630 for A, B, C, DRB1 and DQB1, around 520 for DQA1, some 570 for DPA1, and some 450 for DPB1. A handful of DR-DQ haplotypes were handled as single units for association and clustering because linkage in the cohort was strong. Among a few hundred genotyped donors of the cohort, an average of around 240,000 unique TCR beta nucleotide sequences were sequenced per donor, around a sixth of them non-productive. Overall study results and their limits: A few of the identified cytomegalovirus-associated TCR beta chains were confirmed in vitro to be specific for cytomegalovirus antigens. In an earlier analysis of over 550 of the donors, most TCR beta V segments were observed in productive rearrangements about 90% or about 30% of the time, broadly matching IMGT annotations. A later analysis reported that several top co-occurrence clusters appeared linked to parvovirus B19, influenza, CMV and Epstein-Barr virus. In a later analysis, 16,951 TCR beta sequences were associated with specific HLA alleles at a false discovery rate of 0.05. In a later genetic analysis, fewer N-insertions in productive TCRs were reported among donors in an Asian-associated ancestry cluster than the roughly 640-donor mean. In a later analysis, the rate of TCR association differed among HLA loci, with DRB1 alleles having the most associated TCRs and HLA-C alleles having the fewest. A further reported finding was that TCR beta sequences accurately predicted the HLA-A and HLA-B alleles for most subjects in the first cohort. When HLA alleles, especially DR and DQ, strongly co-occurred, attributing TCR associations to individual alleles was difficult. While some public TCRs were present in many individuals, most TCR sequences turned up only very rarely across donors. Correlated functional status among segregating V segments might be attributable to linkage disequilibrium, but an unknown experimental factor could not be ruled out. Because HLA typing was unavailable for some donors at each locus, only the typed subset was used in association tests. In a later analysis, HLA-associated TCR beta chains were found to be more clonally expanded and to have lower generation probabilities than equally common non-associated chains. This cohort had only TCR beta chains sequenced, and the lack of alpha or paired-chain data limited which features could be detected. Around 16 rarely observed V segments, including chromosome 9 orphons, were excluded from the earlier analysis of about 500 of the donors because counts were too low. The study gave a list of roughly 150 TCR beta chains associated with cytomegalovirus. Immune exposure information for the cohort was limited to CMV serostatus. Some IMGT-functional V segments, including TRBV6-2 and TRBV6-3, could not be told apart with the 87-base-pair reads, so those segments were excluded. An association between a missense DCLRE1C variant and V-gene and J-gene trimming of TCR beta chains was found in a later genetic analysis and replicated in an independent cohort. Presence/absence analyses assumed roughly uniform sequencing depth across donors, an assumption that may not hold. According to the authors, the approach could potentially be generalized to other disease states and immunological phenotypes. A cluster of highly shared sequence variants was judged likely to represent a technical artifact of the sequencing pipeline. In both the original and validation cohorts, the classifier was reported to diagnose cytomegalovirus status with high specificity and sensitivity. According to a later analysis, most CMV-associated TCR beta chains appeared to be HLA-restricted, and the HLA associations seemed to be driven largely by CMV exposure.

The library was made by the immunoSEQ multiplex PCR assay. The multiplex PCR relied on a mix of 60 forward primers for TCR Vbeta segments and 13 reverse primers for TCR Jbeta segments. Amplification of the CDR3 region of rearranged TCR beta genes was performed with a multiplex PCR assay on genomic DNA. The Illumina HiSeq System was used to sequence the amplified TCR beta libraries as 87-base-pair reads. The original methods were these. A later analysis counted about 76 million unique TCR beta chains across the 700 or so repertoires, and some 11 million of these chains were shared by at least two donors. To remove PCR and sequencing errors, raw reads were error-corrected and collapsed into unique sequences using a nearest-neighbor algorithm that merged closely related sequences. V, D and J gene segments were assigned by aligning CDR3 sequences to IMGT reference sequences. For a sequence to be retained, at least a six-nucleotide match to both a V gene segment and a J gene segment was required. A rearrangement counted as productive if the CDR3 had no stop codons and remained in frame with V and J, and every other rearrangement counted as non-productive. Following IMGT convention, CDR3 was defined as the stretch from the second conserved V-encoded cysteine to the conserved J-encoded phenylalanine. The earlier analysis of 500 to 750 of the donors excluded any sequence lacking an unambiguous match to a single V gene segment. An earlier analysis of approximately 590 of the donors classified V segments as functional when productive rearrangements were above 56.7% and as segregating when the standard deviation between donors was above 5%. To diagnose cytomegalovirus status from the catalog of TCR beta chain sequences, a statistical classification framework was built. A later analysis assigned V and J genes by comparing TCR nucleotide sequences with IMGT/GENE-DB human TR gene sequences. In a later analysis, CDR3 sequences and most-parsimonious VDJ recombination scenarios were assigned using the TCRdist pipeline. In a later analysis, every TCR beta chain was defined by the combination of its CDR3 amino acid sequence and its V-gene family, and reads without a unique V-gene family were dropped. To address suspected cross-contamination and a sequencing artifact, a later analysis removed around 600 highly shared, low-generation-probability nucleotide sequences. A later analysis calculated a clonal expansion index for each public chain from normalized within-repertoire ranks of inferred template counts. A later analysis computed generation probabilities with a VDJ recombination model fitted to out-of-frame rearrangements, and checked the results against IGoR. A later analysis scored TCR-TCR, TCR-HLA and TCR-CMV co-occurrence with hypergeometric tests, applying a repertoire-size bias correction to TCR pairs. A later analysis estimated false discovery rates by permuting HLA or CMV assignments 20 times. In a later analysis, co-occurring TCRs were grouped with DBSCAN, and TCRdist sequence similarity was added when clustering was performed within HLA-allele-positive subsets. Co-occurrence clustering excluded repertoires with fewer than 30,000 or more than 120,000 public chains, plus five with anomalous nucleotide sharing. Entries here come from immuneACCESS through TCRdb and include only in-frame sequences with V and J called. Some clones fail to appear in such tables; in the studies checked, an unresolved V gene covers under half of the shortfall, and the cause of the remainder is unknown. D and trimming were read from the DNA, whereas the V and J calls and clone size are those reported in that table. In all, the sample holds about 100,000 clones, and 75% to 80% of those were seen once. The ten largest account for around 3.8% of the sample.

In total, about 650 healthy bone marrow donors made up the cohort. At the time of sampling, every cohort member was nominally healthy, though immune exposures that went unrecorded were likely present. The donor was CMV seronegative and belonged to the group of over 300 seronegative cohort members. Every donor gave a peripheral blood sample, and the peripheral blood mononuclear cells from that sample were used for TCR beta sequencing. Genomic DNA extraction from the blood cell samples was performed with the Qiagen DNeasy Blood Extraction Kit. V lost 3 bases and J lost 5 bases; the stretch between them is 17 bases long. As encoded in the germline V gene, CDR1 is MGHDK while CDR2 is SYGVNS. The CDR3 spans 17 residues, from the cysteine through the phenylalanine. Just CDR3 DNA is preserved here, 51 bases in frame from base 1.

Sequenced sample: PBMCs. This chain is built from TRBV25-1 and TRBJ1-6, with the D gene uncertain. The receptor was derived from a woman in her forties in good health and CMV-seronegative. For the CDR3, the sequence is CASSDTGEGRNNSPLHF. The bases read TGTGCCAGCAGTGATACCGGGGAGGGAAGAAATAATTCACCCCTCCACTTT.